This TCR beta chain was obtained from a study of blood T cell repertoires in COVID-19. Whole-study context: Collection of acute and convalescent COVID-19 samples took place in the United States, Italy and Spain. PBMCs, B-cell-depleted T cells, or T cells were the source of the cDNA or gDNA that made up the material.

Followed longitudinally, the Seattle patients had been enrolled during active infection. This CDR3 is built from 14 residues. V was pared by 3 bases and J by 4 bases, with 12 bases between. CDR1 and CDR2 from the germline V gene are MNHGY and SAAAGT. TCRdb keeps only in-frame clones here, not all; method: immunoSEQ multiplex PCR. The table has over 150,000 clones, roughly 76% seen once. The genes are TRBV6-8 and TRBJ1-2, with D tentatively TRBD1 (6 bases). The sample was peripheral blood. The clonotype comes from a woman of 80 years or more with COVID-19, enrolled during active disease. The DNA of the CDR3 is TGTGCCAGCAGTTATGGTCAGGGGCCCTATGGCTACACCTTC. The encoded protein is CASSYGQGPYGYTF.